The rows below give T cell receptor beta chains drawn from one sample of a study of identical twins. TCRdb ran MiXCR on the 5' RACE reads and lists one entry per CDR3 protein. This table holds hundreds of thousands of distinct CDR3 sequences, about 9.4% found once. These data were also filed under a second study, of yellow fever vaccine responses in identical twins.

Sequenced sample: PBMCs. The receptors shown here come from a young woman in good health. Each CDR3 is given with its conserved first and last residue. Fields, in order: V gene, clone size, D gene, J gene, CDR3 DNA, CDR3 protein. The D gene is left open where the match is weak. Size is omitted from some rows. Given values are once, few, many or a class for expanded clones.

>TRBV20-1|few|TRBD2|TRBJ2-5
TGCAGTGCTGAACTAGCGGGGGGGCCTGAGACCCAGTACTTC
CSAELAGGPETQYF
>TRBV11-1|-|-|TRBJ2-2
TGTGCCAGCAGCTTCAGGGTCCCCTTCTCTATGAACACCGGGGAGCTGTTTTTT
CASSFRVPFSMNTGELFF
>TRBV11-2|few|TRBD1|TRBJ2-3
TGTGCCAGCAGCACCGGACAGGGGGCAGGCACAGATACGCAGTATTTT
CASSTGQGAGTDTQYF
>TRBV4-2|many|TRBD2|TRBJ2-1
TGTGCCAGCAGCCAAGATTACCCGGCCAGCGGGACTCCCTACAATGAGCAGTTCTTC
CASSQDYPASGTPYNEQFF
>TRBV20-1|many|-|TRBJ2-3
TGCAGTGTTCCTATGGATACGCAGTATTTT
CSVPMDTQYF
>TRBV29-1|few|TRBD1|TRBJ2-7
TGCAGCGTTGGACAGGGGTACTACGAGCAGTACTTC
CSVGQGYYEQYF
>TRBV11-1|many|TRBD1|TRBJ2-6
TGTGCCAGCAGCTTTCATCGGGACAGGGGGTCTGGGGCCAACGTCCTGACTTTC
CASSFHRDRGSGANVLTF
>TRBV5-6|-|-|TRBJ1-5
TGTGCCAGCAGCGTGAGGGTAGGCAATCAGCCCCAGCATTTT
CASSVRVGNQPQHF
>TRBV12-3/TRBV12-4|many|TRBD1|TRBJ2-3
TGTGCCAGCAGTACCCCTACGGGACAGAGCACAGATACGCAGTATTTT
CASSTPTGQSTDTQYF
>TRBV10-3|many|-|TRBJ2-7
TGTGCCACCGGGGGGGGACAGGGAGTGACCTACGAGCAGTACTTC
CATGGGQGVTYEQYF
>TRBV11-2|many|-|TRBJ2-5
TGTGCCAGCAGCCCGGACCATCGCGAGACCCAGTACTTC
CASSPDHRETQYF
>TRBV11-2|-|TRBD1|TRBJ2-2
TGTGCCAGCAGCCCCGGACAGGGGGCGTCTGGGGAGCTGTTTTTT
CASSPGQGASGELFF
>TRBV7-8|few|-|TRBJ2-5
TGTGCCAGCAGCGATCGGGGCGCGTGGGAGACCCAGTACTTC
CASSDRGAWETQYF
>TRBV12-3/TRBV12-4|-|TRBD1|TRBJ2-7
TGTGCCAGCAGTTTAGGGGGACAGGGCGGATTAGGCGAGCAGTACTTC
CASSLGGQGGLGEQYF
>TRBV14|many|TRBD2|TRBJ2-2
TGTGCCAGCACGGGACTATCTTACACCGGGGAGCTGTTTTTT
CASTGLSYTGELFF
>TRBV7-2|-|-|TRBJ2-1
TGTGCCAGCAGCTCCCCCGGAACTAGACAGGAGCAGTTCTTC
CASSSPGTRQEQFF
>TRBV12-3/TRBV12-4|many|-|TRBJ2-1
TGTGCCAGCAGTTTAATTGTAGGGCAGACCTCCTACAATGAGCAGTTCTTC
CASSLIVGQTSYNEQFF